The sequence of this T cell receptor (beta chain) was determined in a study of blood T cell repertoires in COVID-19. Whole-study context: Collection of acute and convalescent COVID-19 samples took place in the United States, Italy and Spain.

Method: immunoSEQ multiplex PCR; TCRdb's copy keeps in-frame clones and lacks some. The data show approximately 200,000 clones, approximately 80% seen once. Germline values: CDR1 SGHRS, CDR2 YFSETQ. J was trimmed by 7 bases and V by 7 bases; bases with no gene match: 7. The CDR3 runs to 13 residues. This clonotype originated in a woman of 80 years or more with COVID-19, enrolled during active disease. The J gene is TRBJ1-4, the V gene TRBV5-1; 7 bases are a match to TRBD1. The specimen was peripheral blood. CDR3 bases: TGCGCCAGCGCCGGACAGGAGGTTGAAAAACTGTTTTTT. This gives the protein CASAGQEVEKLFF.